The present T cell receptor beta chain was sequenced within a study of T cell repertoires in cytomegalovirus infection. Overall study context: Public TCR beta signatures marked donors with CMV infection and the matching HLA. Study observations and caveats: HLA-C-restricted CMV-specific TCR beta clonotypes prevailed in the ex vivo response. Accumulated public TCR beta family frequency recognized individuals carrying CMV together with the relevant HLA.

This CDR3 is built from 14 residues. Trimming stripped 5 bases from V and 0 bases from J, with 8 bases between. The germline V gene has CDR1 SGHTA and CDR2 FQGNSA. TCRdb reprocessed the reads via MiXCR and lists one record per CDR3 protein. Here the sample spans hundreds of thousands of distinct CDR3 sequences, about a tenth being singletons. This clonotype was seen at least ten times. Its antigen is still unknown. The chain recombines TRBV7-2 with TRBJ2-4; D is perhaps TRBD2 (5 bases). Material for sequencing was PBMCs. This receptor was identified in a human donor in good health (CMV status not recorded). Some clones in this sample may be carry-over from other donors' samples. The CDR3 reads CASSHSVAKNIQYF. The CDR3 DNA is TGTGCCAGCAGCCATAGCGTAGCCAAAAACATTCAGTACTTC.